The present T cell receptor (beta chain) was sequenced within a study of T cells in localized non-small cell lung cancer. Some clones are missing from TCRdb's copy, which holds only in-frame ones; the method was immunoSEQ multiplex PCR. The sample lists under 900 clones, roughly a fifth seen once, with about 17% in the top ten. The CDR3 consists of 14 residues. Germline V lookup: CDR1 SGHNT, CDR2 YENEEA. Trimming took 5 bases from V and 2 from J, leaving 13 bases between them. The chain combines TRBV11-3 with TRBJ2-7, with D possibly called TRBD1 or TRBD2 (5 bases each). This sequence was found in a female donor of 60 years or more with stage II squamous cell lung carcinoma. The specimen comprised lung tumor tissue, sampled before any cancer treatment. The chain's CDR3 is CASSPGEGTYEQYF. DNA for the CDR3: TGTGCCAGCAGCCCCGGAGAGGGGACCTACGAGCAGTACTTC.